The text below deals with one TCR beta chain. Its specificity is unknown. The data were obtained in a study of shared clonotypes between healthy human individuals. Positive CCR7 selection of CD45RO-negative cells yielded the naive CD8 cells, and terminally differentiated effector memory CD45RA+ cells were excluded. Caucasian adults living in Nashville, Tennessee, provided all samples. Whole-study findings and limits: The diversity represented, both genetic and in exposure history, was limited by few donors. Shared across a few donors were 4% to 5% of the naive CD4 clonotypes.

Trimming shortened V by 3 bases and J by 6 bases, and 15 bases separated the two germline ends. Germline assignment: CDR1 SEHNR and CDR2 FQNEAQ (reference sequence). The CDR3 is 15 residues long. Libraries were prepared by immunoSEQ multiplex PCR; TCRdb keeps only in-frame clonotypes and omits some of them. Of around 2,000,000 clones listed, roughly 91% are singletons. The chain carries TRBV7-9 and TRBJ2-1; a weak D match, TRBD2 (6 bases). The sample comprised naive CD8+ T cells from PBMCs. The source is a young man in good health. Some clones in this sample may be carry-over from other donors' samples. The CDR3 spells CASSFRESGSNEQFF. CDR3 DNA sequence: TGTGCCAGCAGCTTTCGGGAGAGTGGGTCCAATGAGCAGTTCTTC. The whole variable domain, remainder taken from reference TRBV7-9 and TRBJ2-1, is DTGVSQNPRHKITKRGQNVTFRCDPISEHNRLYWYRQTLGQGPEFLTYFQNEAQLEKSRLLSDRFSAERPKGSFSTLEIQRTEQGDSAMYLCASSFRESGSNEQFFGPGTRLTVL.